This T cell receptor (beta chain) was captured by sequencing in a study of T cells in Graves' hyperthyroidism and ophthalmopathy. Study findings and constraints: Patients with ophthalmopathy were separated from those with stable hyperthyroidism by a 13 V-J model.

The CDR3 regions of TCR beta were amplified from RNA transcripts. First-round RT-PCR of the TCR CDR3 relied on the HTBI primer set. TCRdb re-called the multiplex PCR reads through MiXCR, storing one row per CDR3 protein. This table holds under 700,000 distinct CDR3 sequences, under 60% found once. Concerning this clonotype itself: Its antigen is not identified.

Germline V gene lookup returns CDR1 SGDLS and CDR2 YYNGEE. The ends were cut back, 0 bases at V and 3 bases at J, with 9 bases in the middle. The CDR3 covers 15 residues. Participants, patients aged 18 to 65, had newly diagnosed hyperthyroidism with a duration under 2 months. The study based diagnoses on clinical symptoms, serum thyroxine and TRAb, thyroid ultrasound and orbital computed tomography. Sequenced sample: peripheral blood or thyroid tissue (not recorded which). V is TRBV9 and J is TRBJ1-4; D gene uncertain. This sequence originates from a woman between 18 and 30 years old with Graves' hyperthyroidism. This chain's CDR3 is CASSVDGSSNEKLFF. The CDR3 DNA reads TGTGCCAGCAGCGTAGATGGCAGTTCTAATGAAAAACTGTTTTTT.